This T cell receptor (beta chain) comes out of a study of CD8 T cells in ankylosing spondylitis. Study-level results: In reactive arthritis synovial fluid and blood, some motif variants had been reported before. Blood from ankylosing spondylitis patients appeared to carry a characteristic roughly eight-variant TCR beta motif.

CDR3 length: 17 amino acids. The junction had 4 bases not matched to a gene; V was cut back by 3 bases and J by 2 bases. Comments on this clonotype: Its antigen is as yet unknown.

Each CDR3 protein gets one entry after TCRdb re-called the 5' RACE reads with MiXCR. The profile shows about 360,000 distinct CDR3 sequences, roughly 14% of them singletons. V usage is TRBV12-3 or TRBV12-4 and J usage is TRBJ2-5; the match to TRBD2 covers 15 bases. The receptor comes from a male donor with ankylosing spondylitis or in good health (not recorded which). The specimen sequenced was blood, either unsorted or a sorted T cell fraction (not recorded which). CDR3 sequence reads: CASSLGLAGGHQETQYF. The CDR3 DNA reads TGTGCCAGCAGTTTGGGACTAGCGGGGGGTCATCAAGAGACCCAGTACTTC.